These 15 T cell receptor beta chains share one sample of origin, sequenced in a study of vaccination effects on CD4 cells after COVID-19. Repertoires were generated with immunoSEQ multiplex PCR, while TCRdb's copy carries only in-frame clones and drops some. The data show about 79,000 clones, around 74% seen once. These TCRs are of unknown antigen specificity. CD4+ T cells specific for antigen were expanded with viral peptide pools by the ViraFEST assay before sequencing. Cells that had been cultured for 10 days were the source of isolated CD4+ T cells. The specimen comprised CD4+ T cells from PBMCs cultured with HCoV-229E spike peptides, sampled before COVID-19 vaccination. All receptors derive from a human donor who received a COVID-19 vaccine.

V and J are TRBV28 and TRBJ1-5; D is undetermined. This CDR3 has 14 amino acids. Germline V gene lookup returns CDR1 MDHEN and CDR2 SYDVKM. Between the trimmed V and J ends, which lost 0 bases and 4 bases, there was a span of 7 bases. Written as DNA, the CDR3 is TGTGCCAGCAGTTTATGGGCAGAGAATCAGCCCCAGCATTTT. Its protein product is CASSLWAENQPQHF.

This chain joins TRBV12-3 or TRBV12-4 and TRBJ2-1, with unresolved D. The CDR3 has 12 residues. Trimming pared 1 base from V and 7 bases from J, leaving 5 bases between. CDR3 protein: CASSLEVNEQFF. The CDR3 bases are TGTGCCAGCAGTTTAGAGGTTAATGAGCAGTTCTTC.

The chain has TRBV27 and TRBJ1-6; D is possibly TRBD1 (6 bases). The germline V and J ends were trimmed by 0 bases and 10 bases, with 10 bases remaining between them. Per the germline V gene, CDR1 is MNHEY and CDR2 is SMNVEV (reference sequence). This CDR3 comprises 14 residues. The CDR3 here is CASSLSRQESPLHF. DNA for the CDR3: TGTGCCAGCAGTTTATCTCGACAGGAATCACCCCTCCACTTT.

The J gene is TRBJ1-2, the V gene TRBV24-1, with 10 bases fitting TRBD1. The CDR3 totals 14 residues. Germline CDR1 KGHDR, CDR2 SFDVKD. Germline trimming cut 3 bases from V and 9 bases from J; bases unmatched to any gene: 6. CDR3 coding DNA: TGTGCCACCAGTGATGCCGGGACAGGGGTTAGCTACACCTTC. It translates to CATSDAGTGVSYTF.

This clone appeared a few times. The V and J genes are TRBV25-1 and TRBJ1-1, with D maybe TRBD1 (6 bases). The CDR3 covers 11 residues. Trimming pared 5 bases from V and 8 bases from J, leaving 9 bases between. Germline loops: CDR1 MGHDK, CDR2 SYGVNS. The CDR3 coding sequence is TGTGCCAGCAGTCCCGGGACAGAAGCTTTCTTT. The encoded protein is CASSPGTEAFF.

The chain combines TRBV5-1 with TRBJ2-3; D possibly corresponds to TRBD1 (5 bases). Germline loops: CDR1 SGHRS, CDR2 YFSETQ. The CDR3 has 16 amino acids. V gave up 4 bases and J gave up 0 bases, with 15 bases separating them. In nucleotides, the CDR3 is TGCGCCAGCAGCCCGGACCCCCAGGGAAGCACAGATACGCAGTATTTT. It is translated as CASSPDPQGSTDTQYF. Based on the CDR3 plus reference TRBV5-1 and TRBJ2-3, the full variable domain is KAGVTQTPRYLIKTRGQQVTLSCSPISGHRSVSWYQQTPGQGLQFLFEYFSETQRNKGNFPGRFSGRQFSNSRSEMNVSTLELGDSALYLCASSPDPQGSTDTQYFGPGTRLTVL.

V gene TRBV27 combines with J gene TRBJ2-2; TRBD2 matches 15 bases. The CDR3 is made up of 15 amino acids. J lost 6 bases, V lost 6 bases, and 2 bases had no gene match. CDR1 is MNHEY, CDR2 SMNVEV, per germline (reference sequence). CDR3 nucleotide sequence: TGTGCCAGCAGAGGACTAGCGGGGGGGCCCGGGGAGCTGTTTTTT. This encodes CASRGLAGGPGELFF.

This clone was seen only once. V is TRBV12-5 and J is TRBJ2-1; TRBD2 aligns across 10 bases. Germline-derived CDR1 and CDR2 are LGHNT and FRNRAP. This CDR3 is built from 21 residues. The junction had 15 bases not matched to a gene; V was cut back by 0 bases and J by 1 base. This CDR3 reads CASGLVGGTSASDRSYNEQFF. In DNA, the CDR3 is TGTGCTAGTGGTTTGGTGGGGGGGACTAGCGCCTCCGACAGGTCCTACAATGAGCAGTTCTTC.

V is TRBV9 and J is TRBJ1-5; D gene unclear. Germline lookup yields CDR1 SGDLS and CDR2 YYNGEE. With 7 bases removed from V and 15 bases from J, the gap between germline ends came to 11 bases. The CDR3 covers 9 residues. CDR3 amino acids: CASLKEVHF. The CDR3 DNA reads TGTGCCAGCCTTAAGGAGGTGCATTTT.

The CDR3 bases are TGTGCCAGCAGCCAAGATAGTGAAAAACTGTTTTTT. Translating gives CASSQDSEKLFF. The chain couples TRBV3-1 (or the pseudogene TRBV3-2) to TRBJ1-4; D ambiguous. The germline V and J ends were trimmed by 0 bases and 7 bases, with 3 bases remaining between them. The CDR3 has 12 residues. Germline CDR1 reads LGHDT; CDR2 reads YNNKEL (reference sequence).

This clone was seen many times. The chain employs TRBV6-6 and TRBJ1-1, with D uncertain. Looked up from germline, CDR1 is MNHNY and CDR2 is SVGAGI (reference sequence). The CDR3 consists of 12 residues. Trimming cost V 6 bases and J 1 base, with 6 bases left between them. This CDR3 is CASSLANTEAFF. Here the CDR3 DNA reads TGTGCCAGCAGCTTAGCGAACACTGAAGCTTTCTTT.

The V and J genes are TRBV5-6 and TRBJ2-1; the D call may be TRBD1 or TRBD2 (5 bases each). The CDR3 is made up of 13 amino acids. Trimming pared 2 bases from V and 8 bases from J, leaving 11 bases between. Germline CDR1 reads SGHDT; CDR2 reads YYEEEE. Here the CDR3 DNA reads TGTGCCAGCAGCTTATTGAGGGGCGATGAGCAGTTCTTC. Translation: CASSLLRGDEQFF.

V is TRBV28 and J is TRBJ2-6; possibly TRBD1 for D (6 bases). From germline, CDR1 is MDHEN and CDR2 SYDVKM. There are 15 residues in the CDR3. V lost 5 bases and J 4 bases, leaving 12 bases between the germline ends. This chain's CDR3 is CASSNWGLGANVLTF. For the CDR3, the DNA is TGTGCCAGCAGTAATTGGGGGCTCGGGGCCAACGTCCTGACTTTC.

This clone was seen only once. The chain joins TRBV11-3 to TRBJ2-2; perhaps TRBD2 as D (6 bases). Germline lookup yields CDR1 SGHNT and CDR2 YENEEA. CDR3 size: 14 residues. V was shortened by 8 bases and J by 5 bases, with 15 bases between the two germline ends. The CDR3 sequence: CASRRGPQTGELFF. The DNA of the CDR3 is TGTGCCAGCCGGCGGGGACCCCAAACCGGGGAGCTGTTTTTT.

This clone was counted a few times. The genes are TRBV5-1 and TRBJ1-1; the D gene is possibly TRBD1 (5 bases). The length of the CDR3 is 14 residues. Per germline, CDR1 SGHRS and CDR2 YFSETQ. V lost 4 bases and J 3 bases, leaving 13 bases between the germline ends. CDR3 DNA sequence: TGCGCCAGCAGCCAGGGACGGTCTGACACTGAAGCTTTCTTT. Residues: CASSQGRSDTEAFF.